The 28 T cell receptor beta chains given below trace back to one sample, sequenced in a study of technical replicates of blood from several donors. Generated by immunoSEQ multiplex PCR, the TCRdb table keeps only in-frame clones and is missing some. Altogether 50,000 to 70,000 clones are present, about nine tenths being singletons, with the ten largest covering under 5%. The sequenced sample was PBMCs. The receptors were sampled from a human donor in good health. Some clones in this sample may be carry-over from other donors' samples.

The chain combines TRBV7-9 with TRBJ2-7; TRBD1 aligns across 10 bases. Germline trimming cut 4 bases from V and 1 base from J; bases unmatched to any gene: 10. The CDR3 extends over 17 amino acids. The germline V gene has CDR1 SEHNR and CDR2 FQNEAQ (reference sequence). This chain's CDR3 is CASSSRLRTGGSYEQYF. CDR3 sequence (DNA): TGTGCCAGCAGCTCGAGGCTTAGGACAGGGGGATCCTACGAGCAGTACTTC.

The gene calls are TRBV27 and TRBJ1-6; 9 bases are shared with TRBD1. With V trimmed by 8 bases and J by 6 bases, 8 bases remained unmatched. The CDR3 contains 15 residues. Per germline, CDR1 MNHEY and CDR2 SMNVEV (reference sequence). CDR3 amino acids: CASGDRDRANSPLHF. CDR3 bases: TGTGCCAGCGGTGACCGGGACAGGGCTAATTCACCCCTCCACTTT.

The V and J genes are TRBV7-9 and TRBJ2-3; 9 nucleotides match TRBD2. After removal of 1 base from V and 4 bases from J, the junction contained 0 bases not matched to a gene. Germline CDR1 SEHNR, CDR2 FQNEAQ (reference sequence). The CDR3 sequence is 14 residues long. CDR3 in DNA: TGTGCCAGCAGCTTAGGACTAGCGGCAGATACGCAGTATTTT. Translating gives CASSLGLAADTQYF.

The CDR3: CASSYLGQTYEQYF. In DNA, the CDR3 is TGCGCCAGCAGCTACTTGGGACAGACCTACGAGCAGTACTTC. The chain links TRBV4-1 to TRBJ2-7; 7 bases map to TRBD1. Germline V gene data show CDR1 as MGHRA and CDR2 as YSYEKL. There are 14 residues in the CDR3. V shed 5 bases and J 2 bases; nucleotides not matched to a gene: 6.

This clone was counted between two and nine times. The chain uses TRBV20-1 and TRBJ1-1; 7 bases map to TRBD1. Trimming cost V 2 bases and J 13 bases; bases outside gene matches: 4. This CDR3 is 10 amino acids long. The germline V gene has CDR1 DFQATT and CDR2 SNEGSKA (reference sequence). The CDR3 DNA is TGCAGTGCTAGATCAGGGGGACTTTTCTTT. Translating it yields CSARSGGLFF.

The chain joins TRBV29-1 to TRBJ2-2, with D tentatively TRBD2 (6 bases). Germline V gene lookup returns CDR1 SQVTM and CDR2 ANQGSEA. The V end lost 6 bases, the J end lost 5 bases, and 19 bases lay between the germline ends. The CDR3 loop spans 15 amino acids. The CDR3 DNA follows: TGCAGCGTAGGGTCCCCCGGAGCGGGTACCGGGGAGCTGTTTTTT. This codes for CSVGSPGAGTGELFF.

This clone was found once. The CDR3 sequence is CASSMGQGFWLYF. The DNA of the CDR3 is TGCGCCAGCAGTATGGGACAGGGATTTTGGCTGTACTTC. V and J are TRBV5-1 and TRBJ2-7; 9 bases map to TRBD1. Trimming at V came to 5 bases and at J to 12 bases, leaving 12 bases not matched to a gene. Germline CDR1 SGHRS, CDR2 YFSETQ. The CDR3 consists of 13 residues.

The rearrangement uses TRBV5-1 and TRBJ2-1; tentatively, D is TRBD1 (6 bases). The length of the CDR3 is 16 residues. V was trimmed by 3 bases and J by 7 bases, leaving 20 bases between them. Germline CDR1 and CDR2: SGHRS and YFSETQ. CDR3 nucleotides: TGCGCCAGCAGCTCCCGGCTCAGGGACATGATGAATGAGCAGTTCTTC. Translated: CASSSRLRDMMNEQFF.

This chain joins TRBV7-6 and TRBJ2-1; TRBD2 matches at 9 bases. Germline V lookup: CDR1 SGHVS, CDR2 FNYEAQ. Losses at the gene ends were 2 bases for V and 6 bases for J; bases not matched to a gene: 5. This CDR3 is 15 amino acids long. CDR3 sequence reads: CASSLRLAGLNEQFF. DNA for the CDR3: TGTGCCAGCAGCTTAAGGCTAGCGGGACTCAATGAGCAGTTCTTC.

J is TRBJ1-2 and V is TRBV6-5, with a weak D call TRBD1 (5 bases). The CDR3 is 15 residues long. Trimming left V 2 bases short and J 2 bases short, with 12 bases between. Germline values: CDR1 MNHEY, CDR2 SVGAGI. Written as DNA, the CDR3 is TGTGCCAGCAGTTACGCCAAGGGGTTCAACTATGGCTACACCTTC. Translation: CASSYAKGFNYGYTF.

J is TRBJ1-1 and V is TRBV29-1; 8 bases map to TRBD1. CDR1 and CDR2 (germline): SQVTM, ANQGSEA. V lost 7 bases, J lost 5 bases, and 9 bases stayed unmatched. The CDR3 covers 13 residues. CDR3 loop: CSASQGGRTEAFF. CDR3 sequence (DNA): TGCAGCGCCTCACAGGGGGGAAGGACTGAAGCTTTCTTT.

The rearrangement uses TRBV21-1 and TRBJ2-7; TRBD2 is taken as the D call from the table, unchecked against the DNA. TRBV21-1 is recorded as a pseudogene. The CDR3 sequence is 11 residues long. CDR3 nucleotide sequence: TGTGCCATCCTCCCTGAGGGCGAGCAGTACTTC. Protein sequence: CAILPEGEQYF.

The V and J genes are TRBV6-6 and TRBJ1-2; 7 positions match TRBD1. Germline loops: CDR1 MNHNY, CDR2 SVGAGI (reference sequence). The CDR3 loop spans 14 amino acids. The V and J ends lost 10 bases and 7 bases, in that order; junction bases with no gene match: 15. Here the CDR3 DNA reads TGTGCCACTTTGACAGGGCCCCTTGCCGTTGGCTACACCTTC. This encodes CATLTGPLAVGYTF.

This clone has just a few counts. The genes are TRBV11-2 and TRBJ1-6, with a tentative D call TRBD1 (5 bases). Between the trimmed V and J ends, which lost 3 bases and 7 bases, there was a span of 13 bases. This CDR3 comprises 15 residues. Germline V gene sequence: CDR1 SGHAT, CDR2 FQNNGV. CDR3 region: CASSLGEGGNSPLHF. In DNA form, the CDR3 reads TGTGCCAGCAGCTTGGGGGAAGGAGGGAATTCACCCCTCCACTTT.

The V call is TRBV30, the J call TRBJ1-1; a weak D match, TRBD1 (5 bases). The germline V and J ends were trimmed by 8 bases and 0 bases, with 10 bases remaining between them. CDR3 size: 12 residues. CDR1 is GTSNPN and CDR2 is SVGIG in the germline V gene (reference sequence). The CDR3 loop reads CALQVMNTEAFF. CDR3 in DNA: TGTGCCCTACAGGTGATGAACACTGAAGCTTTCTTT.

This CDR3 is CASSYIWTSGSNEQFF. The CDR3 DNA sequence: TGTGCCAGCAGTTACATTTGGACTAGCGGGAGCAATGAGCAGTTCTTC. The chain recombines TRBV6-5 with TRBJ2-1, with 13 bases fitting TRBD2. The CDR3 runs 16 residues. Germline CDR1 MNHEY, CDR2 SVGAGI. Trimming removed 2 bases from V and 6 bases from J; junction bases left unmatched: 4.

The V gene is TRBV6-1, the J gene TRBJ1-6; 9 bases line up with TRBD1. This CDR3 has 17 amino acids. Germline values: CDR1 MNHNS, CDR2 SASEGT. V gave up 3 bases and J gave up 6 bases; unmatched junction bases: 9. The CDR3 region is CASSDGQGMALNSPLHF. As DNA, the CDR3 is TGTGCCAGCAGTGATGGACAGGGGATGGCTCTTAATTCACCCCTCCACTTT.

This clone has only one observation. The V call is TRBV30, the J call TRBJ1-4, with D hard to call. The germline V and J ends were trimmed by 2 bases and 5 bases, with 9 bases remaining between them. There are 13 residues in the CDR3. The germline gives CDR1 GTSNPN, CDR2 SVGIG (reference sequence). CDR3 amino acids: CAWSLGPNEKLFF. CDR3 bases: TGTGCCTGGAGTCTAGGCCCGAATGAAAAACTGTTTTTT.

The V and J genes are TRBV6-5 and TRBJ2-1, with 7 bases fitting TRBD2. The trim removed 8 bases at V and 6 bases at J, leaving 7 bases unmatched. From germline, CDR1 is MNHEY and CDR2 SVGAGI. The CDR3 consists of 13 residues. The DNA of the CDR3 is TGTGCCAGCGGGGCGGGAGAGGGCAATGAGCAGTTCTTC. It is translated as CASGAGEGNEQFF.

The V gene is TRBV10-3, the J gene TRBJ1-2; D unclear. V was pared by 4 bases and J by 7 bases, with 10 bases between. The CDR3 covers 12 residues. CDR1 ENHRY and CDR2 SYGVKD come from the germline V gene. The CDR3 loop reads CAISGAAGGYTF. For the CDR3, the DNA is TGTGCCATCAGTGGTGCTGCGGGTGGCTACACCTTC.

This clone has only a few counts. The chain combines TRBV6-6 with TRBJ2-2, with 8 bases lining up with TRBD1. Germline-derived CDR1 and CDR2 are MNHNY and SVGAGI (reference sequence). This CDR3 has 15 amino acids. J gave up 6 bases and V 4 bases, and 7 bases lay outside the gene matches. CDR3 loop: CASSSGQEEAGELFF. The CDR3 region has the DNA TGTGCCAGCAGTTCGGGACAGGAGGAAGCCGGGGAGCTGTTTTTT.

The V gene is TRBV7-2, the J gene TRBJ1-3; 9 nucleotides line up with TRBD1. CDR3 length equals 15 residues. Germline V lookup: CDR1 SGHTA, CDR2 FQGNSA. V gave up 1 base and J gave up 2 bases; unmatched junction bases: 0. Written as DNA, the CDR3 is TGTGCCAGCAGCTTAGACAGGGGGCCTGGAAACACCATATATTTT. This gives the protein CASSLDRGPGNTIYF.

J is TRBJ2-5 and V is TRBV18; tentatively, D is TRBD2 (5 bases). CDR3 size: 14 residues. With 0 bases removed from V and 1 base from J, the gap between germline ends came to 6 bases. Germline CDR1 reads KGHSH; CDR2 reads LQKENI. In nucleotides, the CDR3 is TGTGCCAGCTCACCACCTAGCGCCCAAGAGACCCAGTACTTC. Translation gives CASSPPSAQETQYF.

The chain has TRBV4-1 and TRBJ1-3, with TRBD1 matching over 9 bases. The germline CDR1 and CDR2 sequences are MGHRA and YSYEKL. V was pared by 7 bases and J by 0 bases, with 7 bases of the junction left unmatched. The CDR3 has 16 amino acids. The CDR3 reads CASTRDRGSSGNTIYF. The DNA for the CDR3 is TGCGCCAGCACGCGAGACAGGGGGAGCTCTGGAAACACCATATATTTT.

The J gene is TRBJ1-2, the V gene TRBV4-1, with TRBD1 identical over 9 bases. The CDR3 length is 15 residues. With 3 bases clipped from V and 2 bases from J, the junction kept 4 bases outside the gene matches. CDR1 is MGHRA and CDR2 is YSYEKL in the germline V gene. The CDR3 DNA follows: TGCGCCAGCAGCCACCCAGGACAGGGGAACTATGGCTACACCTTC. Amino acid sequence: CASSHPGQGNYGYTF.

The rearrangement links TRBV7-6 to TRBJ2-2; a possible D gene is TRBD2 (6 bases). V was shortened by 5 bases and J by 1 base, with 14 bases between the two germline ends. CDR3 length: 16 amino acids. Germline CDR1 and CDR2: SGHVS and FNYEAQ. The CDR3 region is CASSQVGGWNTGELFF. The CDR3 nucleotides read TGTGCCAGCAGCCAGGTCGGGGGTTGGAACACCGGGGAGCTGTTTTTT.

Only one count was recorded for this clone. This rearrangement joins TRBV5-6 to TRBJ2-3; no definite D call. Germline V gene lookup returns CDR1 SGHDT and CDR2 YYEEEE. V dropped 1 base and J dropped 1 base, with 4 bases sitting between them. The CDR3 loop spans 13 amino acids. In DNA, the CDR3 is TGTGCCAGCAGCTTGAGCCGCACAGATACGCAGTATTTT. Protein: CASSLSRTDTQYF.

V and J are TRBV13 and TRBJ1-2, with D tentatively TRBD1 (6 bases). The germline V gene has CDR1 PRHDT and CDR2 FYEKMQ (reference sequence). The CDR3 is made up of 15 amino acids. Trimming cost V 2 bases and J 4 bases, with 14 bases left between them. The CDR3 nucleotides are TGTGCCAGCAGCTTAAATTCCGGACAGCTCTATGGCTACACCTTC. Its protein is CASSLNSGQLYGYTF. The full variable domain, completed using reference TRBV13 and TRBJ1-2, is AAGVIQSPRHLIKEKRETATLKCYPIPRHDTVYWYQQGPGQDPQFLISFYEKMQSDKGSIPDRFSAQQFSDYHSELNMSSLELGDSALYFCASSLNSGQLYGYTFGSGTRLTVV.